These 15 T cell receptor beta chains were all obtained from the same sample, sequenced in a study of beta chain features in type 1 diabetes. Of the isolated RNA, all was reverse transcribed, and so the sequenced material was expressed TCRB transcripts. Clones were sequenced by immunoSEQ multiplex PCR, and TCRdb holds only the in-frame ones, with some missing. The data contain 300,000 to 350,000 clones, around 7.6% of them singletons. Sample: central memory CD4+ T cells from blood. These receptors were obtained from a woman between 18 and 29 years old in good health.

This clone came up many times. V gene TRBV2 combines with J gene TRBJ2-7, with 7 bases matching TRBD1. The CDR3 contains 14 residues. Trimming cost V 7 bases and J 0 bases; bases outside gene matches: 6. Germline CDR1 SNHLY, CDR2 FYNNEI. The CDR3 loop reads CASKKTGSSYEQYF. DNA of the CDR3: TGTGCCAGCAAAAAGACAGGGAGCTCCTACGAGCAGTACTTC. The whole variable domain, remainder taken from reference TRBV2 and TRBJ2-7, is EPEVTQTPSHQVTQMGQEVILRCVPISNHLYFYWYRQILGQKVEFLVSFYNNEISEKSEIFDDQFSVERPDGSNFTLKIRSTKLEDSAMYFCASKKTGSSYEQYFGPGTRLTVT.

V is TRBV28 and J is TRBJ1-2; 7 bases are shared with TRBD1. This CDR3 spans 15 amino acids. Trimming removed 5 bases from V and 4 bases from J; junction bases left unmatched: 10. Germline CDR1 and CDR2: MDHEN and SYDVKM. CDR3 sequence: CASSQLLDRAYGYTF. The CDR3 DNA reads as TGTGCCAGCAGTCAACTTCTAGACAGGGCCTATGGCTACACCTTC.

This clone has just a few counts. The chain carries TRBV10-3 and TRBJ1-2; no clear D. CDR1 is ENHRY, CDR2 SYGVKD, per germline. The ends were cut back, 6 bases at V and 4 bases at J, with 12 bases in the middle. The CDR3 is 13 residues long. CDR3 protein: CAIRLDGGYGYTF. CDR3 DNA sequence: TGTGCCATCAGACTCGATGGAGGCTATGGCTACACCTTC.

In this sample, this clone turned up a few times. The genes are TRBV11-2 and TRBJ2-2; D gene uncertain. The germline gives CDR1 SGHAT, CDR2 FQNNGV. CDR3 size: 13 residues. V dropped 4 bases and J dropped 3 bases, with 6 bases sitting between them. For the CDR3, the DNA is TGTGCCAGCAGCTCTTGGGACACCGGGGAGCTGTTTTTT. Its protein is CASSSWDTGELFF.

The CDR3 DNA reads as TGCGCCAGCAGCGGACAGGGGGATACGCAGTATTTT. This translates into CASSGQGDTQYF. The rearrangement joins TRBV5-1 to TRBJ2-3; TRBD1 matches 9 bases. Germline loops: CDR1 SGHRS, CDR2 YFSETQ. This CDR3 has 12 amino acids. V lost 4 bases to trimming and J lost 6 bases; unmatched junction nucleotides: 0.

J is TRBJ1-2 and V is TRBV5-1, with unresolved D. This CDR3 spans 12 amino acids. V was shortened by 0 bases and J by 8 bases, with 8 bases between the two germline ends. CDR1 and CDR2 (germline): SGHRS, YFSETQ. The CDR3 is CASSLDRRGYTF. CDR3 coding DNA: TGCGCCAGCAGCTTGGACAGAAGGGGCTACACCTTC.

For the CDR3, the DNA is TGTGCCAGCAGTGGGGTAGGCAGGGGGCATGGTTTCTTT. Protein product: CASSGVGRGHGFF. The V call is TRBV2, the J call TRBJ1-1; 8 positions match TRBD1. The CDR3 consists of 13 residues. CDR1 is SNHLY, CDR2 FYNNEI, per germline. V lost 4 bases and J lost 13; bases outside the gene matches: 11.

The table lists this clone with many counts. The chain employs TRBV23-1 and TRBJ1-5, with TRBD1 as a possible D gene (5 bases). TRBV23-1 is known as an ORF, though its function is uncertain. V was pared by 6 bases and J by 3 bases, with 12 bases between. The CDR3 runs to 14 residues. CDR3 sequence reads: CASRTGATNQPQHF. The CDR3 region has the DNA TGCGCCAGCAGGACCGGGGCTACCAATCAGCCCCAGCATTTT.

The table lists this clone with a few counts. The chain links TRBV18 to TRBJ2-7; TRBD2 aligns across 12 bases. V shed 5 bases and J 7 bases; nucleotides not matched to a gene: 9. Per the germline V gene, CDR1 is KGHSH and CDR2 is LQKENI. This CDR3 region has 15 residues. CDR3 residues: CASSGGLAGALEQYF. Written as DNA, the CDR3 is TGTGCCAGCTCAGGGGGACTAGCGGGCGCGTTGGAGCAGTACTTC.

A note on this clone: At one of its ends the junction is not consistent with the germline gene, which may arise from a read error. The chain recombines TRBV10-3 with TRBJ1-2; unclear D gene. Germline loops: CDR1 ENHRY, CDR2 SYGVKD. The CDR3 length is 15 residues. CDR3 nucleotide sequence: TGTGCCAGCAGTTACTCCCACGGTTCCGCCTATGGCTACACCTTC. The encoded protein is CASSYSHGSAYGYTF.

This clone was seen many times. The rearrangement links TRBV5-8 to TRBJ2-1; D is ambiguous. Trimming took off 4 bases at V and 7 bases at J, with 12 bases between the two ends. The CDR3 is made up of 13 amino acids. CDR1 and CDR2 from the germline V gene are SGHTS and YDEGEE. The CDR3: CASSPLRRNEQFF. The CDR3 region has the DNA TGTGCCAGCAGCCCTTTACGGCGTAATGAGCAGTTCTTC.

This clone was counted many times. V usage is TRBV29-1 and J usage is TRBJ2-7; 10 bases align to TRBD2. From germline, CDR1 is SQVTM and CDR2 ANQGSEA. The V segment lost 6 bases and the J segment 3 bases; nucleotides outside the gene matches: 5. The CDR3 spans 13 residues. CDR3 DNA sequence: TGCAGCGTGGCCGGGACTAGCGACTACGAGCAGTACTTC. As protein: CSVAGTSDYEQYF.

The J gene is TRBJ1-1, the V gene TRBV9; D call uncertain. The CDR3 totals 15 residues. V was cut by 0 bases and J by 1 base, with 10 bases left in between. CDR1 is SGDLS, CDR2 YYNGEE, per germline. The CDR3 region is CASSVGIIPNTEAFF. Written as DNA, the CDR3 is TGTGCCAGCAGCGTAGGGATCATTCCGAACACTGAAGCTTTCTTT.

This clone was recorded a few times. CDR3 DNA: TGTGCCACCAGCAGAGATCAGGGTGATACGCAGTATTTT. Translated, it gives CATSRDQGDTQYF. The chain recombines TRBV15 with TRBJ2-3; weak D call: TRBD1 (5 bases). CDR3 size: 13 residues. V lost 0 bases, J lost 6 bases, and 7 bases lay in between. Germline CDR1 is LNHNV and CDR2 is YYDKDF (reference sequence).

The table lists this clone with a few counts. The V and J genes are TRBV5-4 and TRBJ2-1; 14 bases are shared with TRBD2. This CDR3 is 15 amino acids long. Germline trimming cut 4 bases from V and 8 bases from J; bases unmatched to any gene: 5. Germline V gene data show CDR1 as SGHNT and CDR2 as YYREEE (reference sequence). For the CDR3, the DNA is TGTGCCAGCAGCCGTCCGGGACTAGCGGGAGATGAGCAGTTCTTC. Translating gives CASSRPGLAGDEQFF.